Listed below are T cell receptor beta chains from one sample, sequenced in a study of response to subunit inactivated influenza vaccine. TCRdb passed the RT-PCR reads through MiXCR, listing each CDR3 protein once. The profile shows 300,000 to 350,000 distinct CDR3 sequences, about 20% of them singletons. Sequences were derived from PBMCs from blood, sampled roughly 20 months after vaccination. Receptors were obtained from a man between 50 and 69 years old who received an inactivated influenza vaccine. Both conserved end residues are part of each CDR3. The order of the fields is clone size, V gene, D gene, J gene, CDR3 protein, CDR3 DNA. The D gene is left open where the match is weak. Size values are once, few and many counts, or a class for expanded clones, and some rows have none.

clone_size: -; v_call: TRBV12-3/TRBV12-4; d_call: -; j_call: TRBJ1-2; cdr3_aa: CASSFQKYYGYTF; cdr3_nt: TGTGCCAGCAGTTTCCAGAAGTACTATGGCTACACCTTC
clone_size: -; v_call: TRBV2; d_call: -; j_call: TRBJ2-5; cdr3_aa: CASTRGLRWSGRFQETQYF; cdr3_nt: TGTGCCAGCACCAGGGGGCTACGATGGAGCGGGAGATTCCAAGAGACCCAGTACTTC
clone_size: -; v_call: TRBV14; d_call: -; j_call: TRBJ2-3; cdr3_aa: CASSQETSTQYF; cdr3_nt: TGTGCCAGCAGCCAAGAGACTTCTACGCAGTATTTT
clone_size: -; v_call: TRBV29-1; d_call: TRBD2; j_call: TRBJ2-3; cdr3_aa: CSVELITPLSLAGGPPLTQYF; cdr3_nt: TGCAGCGTTGAATTGATCACACCTTTATCATTAGCGGGAGGGCCTCCACTTACGCAGTATTTT
clone_size: few; v_call: TRBV18; d_call: -; j_call: TRBJ1-1; cdr3_aa: CASSPEFPNTEAFF; cdr3_nt: TGTGCCAGCTCACCTGAGTTCCCTAACACTGAAGCTTTCTTT
clone_size: -; v_call: TRBV20-1; d_call: TRBD1; j_call: TRBJ2-5; cdr3_aa: CSADPGQGAETQYF; cdr3_nt: TGCAGTGCAGACCCGGGACAGGGGGCGGAGACCCAGTACTTC
clone_size: -; v_call: TRBV20-1; d_call: TRBD1; j_call: TRBJ2-7; cdr3_aa: CSASRRDRDNEQYF; cdr3_nt: TGCAGTGCTAGTAGACGGGACAGGGACAACGAGCAGTACTTC
clone_size: -; v_call: TRBV28; d_call: -; j_call: TRBJ1-4; cdr3_aa: CASSFSTGQGPHEKLFF; cdr3_nt: TGTGCCAGCAGTTTTTCGACAGGCCAAGGCCCTCATGAAAAACTGTTTTTT
clone_size: once; v_call: TRBV10-3; d_call: -; j_call: TRBJ2-5; cdr3_aa: CAISDSGTQSPLAQYF; cdr3_nt: TGTGCCATCAGTGACTCCGGGACACAATCACCTTTGGCCCAGTACTTC
clone_size: -; v_call: TRBV11-1; d_call: -; j_call: TRBJ2-5; cdr3_aa: CASSPLRLETQYF; cdr3_nt: TGTGCCAGCAGCCCACTAAGGTTGGAGACCCAGTACTTC
clone_size: many; v_call: TRBV28; d_call: -; j_call: TRBJ1-1; cdr3_aa: CASSYLWGAARGSEAFF; cdr3_nt: TGTGCCAGCAGTTATTTATGGGGTGCGGCTCGGGGGTCAGAAGCTTTCTTT
clone_size: -; v_call: TRBV7-2; d_call: -; j_call: TRBJ1-1; cdr3_aa: CASRFDSLNTEAFF; cdr3_nt: TGTGCCAGCAGATTTGACAGTCTGAACACTGAAGCTTTCTTT
clone_size: -; v_call: TRBV7-9; d_call: TRBD1; j_call: TRBJ2-7; cdr3_aa: CASSFHLGTASYEQYF; cdr3_nt: TGTGCCAGCAGCTTCCATTTAGGGACAGCCTCCTACGAGCAGTACTTC
clone_size: -; v_call: TRBV20-1; d_call: -; j_call: TRBJ2-3; cdr3_aa: CSARDYRGVTDTQYF; cdr3_nt: TGCAGTGCTAGAGATTATAGGGGAGTCACAGATACGCAGTATTTT
clone_size: -; v_call: TRBV28; d_call: -; j_call: TRBJ1-2; cdr3_aa: CASKIQGSDYGYTF; cdr3_nt: TGTGCCAGCAAGATTCAGGGGTCGGACTATGGCTACACCTTC
clone_size: -; v_call: TRBV12-3/TRBV12-4; d_call: TRBD1; j_call: TRBJ1-2; cdr3_aa: CASSRTGSLVYGYTF; cdr3_nt: TGTGCCAGCAGCCGGACAGGGTCTTTAGTCTATGGCTACACCTTC
clone_size: few; v_call: TRBV4-3; d_call: TRBD1; j_call: TRBJ1-1; cdr3_aa: CASSQEGQMNTEAFF; cdr3_nt: TGCGCCAGCAGCCAAGAGGGACAGATGAACACTGAAGCTTTCTTT
clone_size: few; v_call: TRBV4-2; d_call: -; j_call: TRBJ1-2; cdr3_aa: CASSQATGNNYGYTF; cdr3_nt: TGTGCCAGCAGCCAAGCTACAGGGAATAACTATGGCTACACCTTC
clone_size: many; v_call: TRBV7-4; d_call: TRBD1; j_call: TRBJ1-3; cdr3_aa: CASSSDREDSGNTIYF; cdr3_nt: TGTGCCAGCAGCTCCGACAGGGAGGACTCTGGAAACACCATATATTTT
clone_size: few; v_call: TRBV6-5; d_call: -; j_call: TRBJ2-3; cdr3_aa: CASSYRARSTDTQYF; cdr3_nt: TGTGCCAGCAGTTACCGGGCTAGAAGCACAGATACGCAGTATTTT
clone_size: few; v_call: TRBV6-1; d_call: TRBD1; j_call: TRBJ2-1; cdr3_aa: CASRGQGASHEQFF; cdr3_nt: TGTGCCAGCCGGGGACAGGGGGCATCCCATGAGCAGTTCTTC
clone_size: -; v_call: TRBV6-1; d_call: TRBD1; j_call: TRBJ1-5; cdr3_aa: CASSETGVALLSNQPQHF; cdr3_nt: TGTGCCAGCAGTGAAACAGGGGTTGCCCTTTTAAGCAATCAGCCCCAGCATTTT
clone_size: few; v_call: TRBV4-2; d_call: -; j_call: TRBJ2-7; cdr3_aa: CASSQEISYEQYF; cdr3_nt: TGTGCCAGCAGCCAAGAAATCAGCTACGAGCAGTACTTC
clone_size: once; v_call: TRBV25-1; d_call: -; j_call: TRBJ2-5; cdr3_aa: CASSDFWGGETQYF; cdr3_nt: TGTGCCAGCAGTGATTTTTGGGGTGGGGAGACCCAGTACTTC
clone_size: -; v_call: TRBV7-2; d_call: -; j_call: TRBJ1-4; cdr3_aa: CASSLQGSNEKLFF; cdr3_nt: TGTGCCAGCAGCTTACAGGGGTCTAATGAAAAACTGTTTTTT
clone_size: few; v_call: TRBV2; d_call: TRBD1; j_call: TRBJ1-6; cdr3_aa: CASRAGQGLDSPLHF; cdr3_nt: TGTGCCAGCAGGGCCGGACAGGGTTTGGATTCACCCCTCCACTTT
clone_size: few; v_call: TRBV7-8; d_call: TRBD1; j_call: TRBJ2-7; cdr3_aa: CASSPGTDYEQYF; cdr3_nt: TGTGCCAGCAGCCCAGGGACAGACTACGAGCAGTACTTC
clone_size: few; v_call: TRBV27; d_call: -; j_call: TRBJ2-7; cdr3_aa: CVLHSPGPPSAVYEQYF; cdr3_nt: TGTGTTCTCCATTCTCCGGGTCCCCCATCGGCTGTCTACGAGCAGTACTTC
clone_size: few; v_call: TRBV24-1; d_call: -; j_call: TRBJ2-2; cdr3_aa: CATSDAGTPNTGELFF; cdr3_nt: TGTGCCACCAGTGATGCCGGGACACCGAACACCGGGGAGCTGTTTTTT
clone_size: few; v_call: TRBV20-1; d_call: TRBD1; j_call: TRBJ1-2; cdr3_aa: CSATDRGNYGYTF; cdr3_nt: TGCAGTGCTACGGACAGGGGCAACTATGGCTACACCTTC
clone_size: many; v_call: TRBV19; d_call: TRBD1; j_call: TRBJ2-1; cdr3_aa: CASAGTGVYNEQFF; cdr3_nt: TGTGCCAGTGCTGGGACAGGCGTCTACAATGAGCAGTTCTTC
clone_size: few; v_call: TRBV7-8; d_call: -; j_call: TRBJ2-3; cdr3_aa: CASRPGGLGTDTQYF; cdr3_nt: TGTGCCAGCAGGCCAGGGGGGTTGGGCACAGATACGCAGTATTTT
clone_size: few; v_call: TRBV28; d_call: -; j_call: TRBJ1-5; cdr3_aa: CASSSTIFFPPRYSNQPQHF; cdr3_nt: TGTGCCAGCAGTTCGACCATATTTTTTCCCCCACGTTATAGCAATCAGCCCCAGCATTTT
clone_size: -; v_call: TRBV7-2; d_call: -; j_call: TRBJ1-1; cdr3_aa: CASSLASLAVPPLTGNTEAFF; cdr3_nt: TGTGCCAGCAGCTTAGCGTCTCTAGCGGTCCCACCCCTGACAGGGAACACTGAAGCTTTCTTT
clone_size: many; v_call: TRBV7-9; d_call: TRBD1; j_call: TRBJ1-1; cdr3_aa: CASSVPTGFTEAFF; cdr3_nt: TGTGCCAGCAGCGTACCGACAGGGTTCACTGAAGCTTTCTTT
clone_size: many; v_call: TRBV6-1; d_call: TRBD1; j_call: TRBJ1-3; cdr3_aa: CASSEGQAGNTIYF; cdr3_nt: TGTGCCAGCAGTGAGGGACAGGCTGGAAACACCATATATTTT
clone_size: many; v_call: TRBV4-3; d_call: -; j_call: TRBJ1-4; cdr3_aa: CASSQDLRVPNEKLFF; cdr3_nt: TGCGCCAGCAGCCAAGATCTTCGGGTCCCTAATGAAAAACTGTTTTTT
clone_size: -; v_call: TRBV10-3; d_call: TRBD1; j_call: TRBJ2-7; cdr3_aa: CAISDPGQGRYEQYF; cdr3_nt: TGTGCCATCAGTGACCCGGGACAGGGTAGATACGAGCAGTACTTC
clone_size: few; v_call: TRBV6-1; d_call: -; j_call: TRBJ1-1; cdr3_aa: CASSEPGIAFRAFF; cdr3_nt: TGTGCCAGCAGTGAACCTGGGATCGCCTTTCGAGCTTTCTTT
clone_size: -; v_call: TRBV12-3/TRBV12-4; d_call: -; j_call: TRBJ1-2; cdr3_aa: CASSYNWEVSWGYDYTF; cdr3_nt: TGTGCCAGCAGTTATAACTGGGAAGTGTCTTGGGGCTATGACTACACCTTC